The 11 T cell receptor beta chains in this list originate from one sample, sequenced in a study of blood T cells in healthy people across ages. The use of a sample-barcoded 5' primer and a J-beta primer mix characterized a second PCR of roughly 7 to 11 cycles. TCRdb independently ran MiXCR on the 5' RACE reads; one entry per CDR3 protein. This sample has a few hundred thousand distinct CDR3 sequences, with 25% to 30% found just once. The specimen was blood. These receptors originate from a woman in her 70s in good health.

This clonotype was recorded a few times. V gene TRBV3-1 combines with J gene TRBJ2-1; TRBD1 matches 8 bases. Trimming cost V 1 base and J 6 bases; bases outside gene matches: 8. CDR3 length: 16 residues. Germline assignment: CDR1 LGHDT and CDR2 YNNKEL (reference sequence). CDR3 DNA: TGTGCCAGCAGCCAAGTCGTTACAGGGGGATCCAATGAGCAGTTCTTC. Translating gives CASSQVVTGGSNEQFF.

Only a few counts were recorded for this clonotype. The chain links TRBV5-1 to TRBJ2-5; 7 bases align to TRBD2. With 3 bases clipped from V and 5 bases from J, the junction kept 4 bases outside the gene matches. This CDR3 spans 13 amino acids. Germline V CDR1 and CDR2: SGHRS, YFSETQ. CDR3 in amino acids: CASSSTSPETQYF. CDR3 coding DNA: TGCGCCAGCAGCTCGACTAGCCCTGAGACCCAGTACTTC.

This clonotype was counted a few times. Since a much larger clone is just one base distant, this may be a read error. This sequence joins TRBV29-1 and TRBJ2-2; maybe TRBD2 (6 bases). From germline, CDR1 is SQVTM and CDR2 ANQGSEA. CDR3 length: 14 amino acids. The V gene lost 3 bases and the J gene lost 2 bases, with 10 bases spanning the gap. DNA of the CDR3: TGCAGCGTTGAGGGCGGGGCTAACACCGGGGAGCTGTTTTTT. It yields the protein CSVEGGANTGELFF.

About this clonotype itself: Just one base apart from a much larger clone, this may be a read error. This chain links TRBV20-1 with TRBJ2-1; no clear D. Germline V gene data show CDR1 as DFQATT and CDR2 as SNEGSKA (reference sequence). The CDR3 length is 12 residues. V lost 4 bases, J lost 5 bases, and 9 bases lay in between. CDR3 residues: CSANRDNNEQFF. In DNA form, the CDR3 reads TGCAGTGCTAATAGGGATAACAATGAGCAGTTCTTC.

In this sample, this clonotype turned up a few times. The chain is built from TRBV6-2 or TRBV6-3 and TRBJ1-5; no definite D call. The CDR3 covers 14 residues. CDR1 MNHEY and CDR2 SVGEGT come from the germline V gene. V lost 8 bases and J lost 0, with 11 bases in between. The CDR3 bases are TGTGCCAGCGGACCACGGAGTAGCAATCAGCCCCAGCATTTT. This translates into CASGPRSSNQPQHF.

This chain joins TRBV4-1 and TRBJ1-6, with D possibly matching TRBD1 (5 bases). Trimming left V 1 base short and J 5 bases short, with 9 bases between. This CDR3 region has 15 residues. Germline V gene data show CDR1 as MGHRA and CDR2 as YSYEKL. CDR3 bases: TGCGCCAGCAGCCAAGGGGGCCTTGATAATTCACCCCTCCACTTT. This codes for CASSQGGLDNSPLHF.

CDR3: CSVAVRLENTEAFF. DNA of the CDR3: TGCAGCGTTGCGGTTAGGCTGGAGAACACTGAAGCTTTCTTT. The V call is TRBV29-1, the J call TRBJ1-1; D gene ambiguous. In germline, CDR1 is SQVTM, CDR2 ANQGSEA. V was trimmed by 4 bases and J by 1 base, leaving 13 bases between them. This CDR3 comprises 14 residues.

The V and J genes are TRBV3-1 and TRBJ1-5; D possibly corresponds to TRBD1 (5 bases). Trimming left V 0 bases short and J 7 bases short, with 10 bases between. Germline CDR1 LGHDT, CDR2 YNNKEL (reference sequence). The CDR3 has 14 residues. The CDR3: CASSQDREYQPQHF. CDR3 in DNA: TGTGCCAGCAGCCAAGACAGGGAATACCAGCCCCAGCATTTT.

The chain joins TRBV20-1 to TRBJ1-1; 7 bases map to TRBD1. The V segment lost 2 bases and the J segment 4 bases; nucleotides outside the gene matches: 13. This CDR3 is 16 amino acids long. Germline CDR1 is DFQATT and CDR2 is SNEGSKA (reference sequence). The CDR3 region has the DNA TGCAGTGCTAGACCTTCACAGGGGAGACGCGGCACTGAAGCTTTCTTT. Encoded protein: CSARPSQGRRGTEAFF.

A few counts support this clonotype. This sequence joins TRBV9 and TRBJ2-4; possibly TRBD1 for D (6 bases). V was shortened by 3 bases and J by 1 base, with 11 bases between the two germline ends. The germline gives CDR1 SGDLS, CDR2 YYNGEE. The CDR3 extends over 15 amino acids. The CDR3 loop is CASSGTGFAKNIQYF. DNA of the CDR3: TGTGCCAGCAGCGGCACAGGGTTCGCCAAAAACATTCAGTACTTC.

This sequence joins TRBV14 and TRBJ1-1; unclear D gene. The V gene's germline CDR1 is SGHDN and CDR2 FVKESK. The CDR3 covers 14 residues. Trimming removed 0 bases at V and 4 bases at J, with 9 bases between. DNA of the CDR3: TGTGCCAGCAGCCAAGATCTGCGCGGCACTGAAGCTTTCTTT. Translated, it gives CASSQDLRGTEAFF.